The 29 T cell receptor beta chains in this list originate from one sample, sequenced in a study of T cells in Graves' hyperthyroidism and ophthalmopathy. RNA transcripts were the template for amplifying TCR beta CDR3 regions. Carried out on the TCR CDR3, a first-round RT-PCR used the HTBI primer set. TCRdb fed the multiplex PCR reads into MiXCR, producing one record per CDR3 protein. The sample has hundreds of thousands of distinct CDR3 sequences, 15% to 17% seen once. The material sequenced was blood. The receptors were gathered from a woman aged 18-29 years with Graves' hyperthyroidism.

There are a few counts of this clonotype. This chain links TRBV20-1 with TRBJ1-5, with D unresolved. The V and J ends lost 3 bases and 0 bases respectively, with 9 bases between them. Germline CDR1 reads DFQATT; CDR2 reads SNEGSKA (reference sequence). This CDR3 region has 14 residues. The CDR3 nucleotides read TGCAGTGCTAGTCCGTCATATAGCAATCAGCCCCAGCATTTT. This translates into CSASPSYSNQPQHF.

Ten or more counts support this clonotype. This chain links TRBV3-1 with TRBJ1-6; D not certain. The CDR3 loop spans 15 amino acids. The V gene lost 2 bases and the J gene lost 7 bases, with 12 bases spanning the gap. The germline V gene encodes CDR1 LGHDT and CDR2 YNNKEL (reference sequence). Here the CDR3 DNA reads TGTGCCAGCAGCCAAAATCACGCCGGGAATTCACCCCTCCACTTT. This codes for CASSQNHAGNSPLHF.

The table lists this clonotype with many counts. This chain links TRBV20-1 with TRBJ1-1; a possible D gene is TRBD1 (6 bases). Between the trimmed V and J ends, which lost 5 bases and 1 base, there was a span of 14 bases. Germline values: CDR1 DFQATT, CDR2 SNEGSKA (reference sequence). The CDR3 runs to 14 residues. CDR3 nucleotides: TGCAGTGCTGGACTCACGACAGGGAACACTGAAGCTTTCTTT. Its translation is CSAGLTTGNTEAFF.

The rearrangement joins TRBV19 to TRBJ1-5; D gene ambiguous. The CDR3 extends over 11 amino acids. V was pared by 7 bases and J by 9 bases, with 10 bases between. Per the germline V gene, CDR1 is LNHDA and CDR2 is SQIVND (reference sequence). CDR3 region: CASMKDRPQHF. The CDR3 DNA is TGTGCCAGTATGAAGGACCGGCCCCAGCATTTT.

This clonotype was found a few times. CDR3 nucleotide sequence: TGCGCCAGCAGCCAAGAAGGGACAGGGAATTCACCCCTCCACTTT. It specifies CASSQEGTGNSPLHF. The chain carries TRBV4-3 and TRBJ1-6, with 9 bases aligning to TRBD1. This CDR3 region has 15 residues. The V segment lost 0 bases and the J segment 7 bases; nucleotides outside the gene matches: 1. Germline assignment: CDR1 LGHNA and CDR2 YSLEER.

V and J are TRBV20-1 and TRBJ2-7; perhaps TRBD2 as D (6 bases). The CDR3 sequence is 12 residues long. In germline, CDR1 is DFQATT, CDR2 SNEGSKA (reference sequence). Deletions cut 4 bases from V and 7 bases from J, with 14 bases between. CDR3 nucleotides: TGCAGTGCTACCGGGACTTCCTCGGAGCAGTACTTC. It yields the protein CSATGTSSEQYF.

The chain joins TRBV6-1 to TRBJ2-1; no definite D call. The CDR3 consists of 12 residues. The germline CDR1 and CDR2 sequences are MNHNS and SASEGT. With 10 bases removed from V and 5 bases from J, the gap between germline ends came to 12 bases. CDR3 sequence: CATFMTDNEQFF. Here the CDR3 DNA reads TGTGCCACCTTTATGACGGACAATGAGCAGTTCTTC.

This clonotype was counted many times. This chain's CDR3 is CASSLGRGLIQPQHF. The CDR3 DNA reads as TGTGCCAGCAGTTTGGGCAGGGGGCTGATTCAGCCCCAGCATTTT. The genes are TRBV28 and TRBJ1-5; 8 bases map to TRBD1. The CDR3 contains 15 residues. Per the germline V gene, CDR1 is MDHEN and CDR2 is SYDVKM. Trimming removed 3 bases from V and 6 bases from J; junction bases left unmatched: 7.

This clonotype was observed at least ten times. V usage is TRBV5-1 and J usage is TRBJ2-1; D possibly corresponds to TRBD2 (6 bases). This CDR3 region has 16 residues. V lost 6 bases and J lost 5, with 21 bases in between. The germline gives CDR1 SGHRS, CDR2 YFSETQ. DNA for the CDR3: TGCGCCAGCACCCGGGGCGGGGCAGAAAAAAACAATGAGCAGTTCTTC. Translation: CASTRGGAEKNNEQFF.

This clonotype showed up many times. The rearrangement uses TRBV6-1 and TRBJ1-1; TRBD1 is a possible D gene (5 bases). With 3 bases removed from V and 8 bases from J, the gap between germline ends came to 13 bases. The CDR3 totals 13 residues. CDR1 is MNHNS and CDR2 is SASEGT in the germline V gene. CDR3 sequence (DNA): TGTGCCAGCAGTGAGAACCCGGGACGGGAAGCTTTCTTT. It encodes CASSENPGREAFF.

This clonotype appeared many times. The chain carries TRBV11-2 and TRBJ1-6, with D possibly matching TRBD1 (5 bases). Trimming stripped 3 bases from V and 3 bases from J, with 6 bases between. The germline V gene has CDR1 SGHAT and CDR2 FQNNGV. The CDR3 covers 14 residues. The CDR3 protein is CASSFDSYNSPLHF. In DNA, the CDR3 is TGTGCCAGCAGCTTCGACAGCTATAATTCACCCCTCCACTTT.

This clonotype was recorded at least ten times. The chain uses TRBV28 and TRBJ2-1, with TRBD2 matching 8 bases. The CDR3 covers 15 residues. The J segment lost 9 bases and the V segment lost 4 bases, leaving 11 bases of the junction unmatched. Germline loops: CDR1 MDHEN, CDR2 SYDVKM. This CDR3 reads CASSSPGGPGSEQFF. In DNA, the CDR3 is TGTGCCAGCAGTTCTCCGGGAGGGCCCGGTAGTGAGCAGTTCTTC. The full variable domain, completed using reference TRBV28 and TRBJ2-1, is DVKVTQSSRYLVKRTGEKVFLECVQDMDHENMFWYRQDPGLGLRLIYFSYDVKMKEKGDIPEGYSVSREKKERFSLILESASTNQTSMYLCASSSPGGPGSEQFFGPGTRLTVL.

The table lists this clonotype with many counts. The chain is built from TRBV11-2 and TRBJ2-4; D gene ambiguous. Trimming took 4 bases from V and 4 from J, leaving 14 bases between them. Per germline, CDR1 SGHAT and CDR2 FQNNGV. CDR3 length: 15 amino acids. CDR3 DNA: TGTGCCAGCAGCTCGGTTGGGGATTTTAAAAACATTCAGTACTTC. It is translated as CASSSVGDFKNIQYF.

There are many counts of this clonotype. This chain joins TRBV20-1 and TRBJ2-1; possibly TRBD2 for D (5 bases). The CDR3 has 13 amino acids. V dropped 7 bases and J dropped 6 bases, with 16 bases sitting between them. CDR1 DFQATT and CDR2 SNEGSKA come from the germline V gene (reference sequence). The CDR3 DNA reads TGCAGTGTTTTAGAGAGGGTGAGCAATGAGCAGTTCTTC. Amino acid sequence: CSVLERVSNEQFF.

This clonotype was picked up many times. Possible read error: a much larger clone is one base away. This chain uses TRBV20-1 with TRBJ2-7, with D perhaps TRBD2 (6 bases). The CDR3 is made up of 15 amino acids. Germline lookup yields CDR1 DFQATT and CDR2 SNEGSKA (reference sequence). The CDR3 protein is CSARDRREISNEQYF. The CDR3 bases are TGCAGTGCTAGAGATAGGCGGGAAATCTCCAACGAGCAGTACTTC.

V usage is TRBV7-8 and J usage is TRBJ2-7; 13 bases agree with TRBD2. This CDR3 is 16 amino acids long. Germline values: CDR1 SGHVS, CDR2 FQNEAQ. V shed 4 bases, J shed 0 bases, and the junction held 3 bases outside the gene matches. In DNA, the CDR3 is TGTGCCAGCAGCTCGGGACTAGCGGGGCTCTCCTACGAGCAGTACTTC. Encoded protein: CASSSGLAGLSYEQYF.

This clonotype was detected many times. The chain links TRBV5-1 to TRBJ1-1; TRBD1 aligns across 7 bases. The CDR3 loop spans 14 amino acids. Trimming removed 4 bases from V and 3 bases from J; junction bases left unmatched: 6. The germline V gene encodes CDR1 SGHRS and CDR2 YFSETQ. Here the CDR3 reads CASSGRDSHTEAFF. The CDR3 coding sequence is TGCGCCAGCAGCGGCCGGGACAGTCACACTGAAGCTTTCTTT. Full variable domain (missing parts from reference TRBV5-1 and TRBJ1-1): KAGVTQTPRYLIKTRGQQVTLSCSPISGHRSVSWYQQTPGQGLQFLFEYFSETQRNKGNFPGRFSGRQFSNSRSEMNVSTLELGDSALYLCASSGRDSHTEAFFGQGTRLTVV.

A few counts support this clonotype. This chain uses TRBV12-3 or TRBV12-4 with TRBJ1-5; D ambiguous. Between the trimmed V and J ends, which lost 1 base and 2 bases, there was a span of 9 bases. The CDR3 has 15 amino acids. DNA for the CDR3: TGTGCCAGCAGTTTAGAAATTGGGGGCAATCAGCCCCAGCATTTT. Amino acid sequence: CASSLEIGGNQPQHF.

Turning to this clonotype: One junction end does not reproduce the germline sequence, and a read error may be involved. V gene TRBV28 combines with J gene TRBJ1-5; D not certain. This CDR3 is 14 amino acids long. Germline V lookup: CDR1 MDHEN, CDR2 SYDVKM. The CDR3 is CAGSFWRGNQPQHF. The CDR3 nucleotides are TGTGCCGGCAGTTTTTGGAGGGGCAATCAGCCCCAGCATTTT.

At least ten counts were recorded for this clonotype. The chain combines TRBV20-1 with TRBJ2-3; 13 nucleotides align to TRBD2. The ends lost 3 bases at V and 0 bases at J; junction bases unmatched: 6. The germline V gene encodes CDR1 DFQATT and CDR2 SNEGSKA (reference sequence). The CDR3 covers 17 residues. The CDR3 DNA is TGCAGTGCTAGCCCACTAGCGGGGGGGACTAGCACAGATACGCAGTATTTT. It is translated as CSASPLAGGTSTDTQYF.

In this sample, this clonotype turned up many times. The rearrangement uses TRBV28 and TRBJ2-4; tentatively, D is TRBD1 (5 bases). Trimming removed 6 bases from V and 0 bases from J, with 12 bases in between. Germline lookup yields CDR1 MDHEN and CDR2 SYDVKM. CDR3 length equals 15 residues. CDR3 bases: TGTGCCAGCAGCAGACAGCCACTAGCCAAAAACATTCAGTACTTC. Its translation: CASSRQPLAKNIQYF.

The chain carries TRBV28 and TRBJ1-3; D may be TRBD1 (5 bases). V was cut by 1 base and J by 0 bases, with 13 bases left in between. CDR1 is MDHEN and CDR2 is SYDVKM in the germline V gene. The CDR3 has 17 amino acids. CDR3 in DNA: TGTGCCAGCAGTTTATCCACCCGGGGGGGCTCTGGAAACACCATATATTTT. Protein sequence: CASSLSTRGGSGNTIYF.

This chain uses TRBV6-1 with TRBJ2-4; the D gene is possibly TRBD2 (5 bases). Germline CDR1 and CDR2: MNHNS and SASEGT. This CDR3 has 15 residues. V was trimmed by 7 bases and J by 5 bases, leaving 18 bases between them. The CDR3 nucleotides read TGTGCCAGCATCCCCCGAAGCGGTTGGGAAAACATTCAGTACTTC. It translates to CASIPRSGWENIQYF.

CDR3 amino acids: CASSLLGRSTEAFF. CDR3 sequence (DNA): TGTGCCAGCAGCCTTTTAGGACGGAGCACTGAAGCTTTCTTT. The gene calls are TRBV11-1 and TRBJ1-1; D is ambiguous. The germline V gene has CDR1 SGHAT and CDR2 FQDESV (reference sequence). V lost 5 bases to trimming and J lost 4 bases, with 14 bases between them. The CDR3 has 14 residues.

This clonotype was detected many times. This chain links TRBV10-3 with TRBJ2-5; unclear D gene. The CDR3 is made up of 13 amino acids. Trimming cost V 2 bases and J 3 bases, with 7 bases left between them. CDR1 is ENHRY, CDR2 SYGVKD, per germline. CDR3 nucleotides: TGTGCCATCAGTGAGCAAGCTAAAGAGACCCAGTACTTC. The encoded protein is CAISEQAKETQYF.

The V call is TRBV5-5, the J call TRBJ2-3; D ambiguous. V shed 0 bases and J shed 1 base, with 9 bases lying between them. Germline-derived CDR1 and CDR2 are SGHKS and YYEKEE (reference sequence). The CDR3 is 15 amino acids. CDR3 DNA: TGTGCCAGCAGCTTGGTCCTGGCGGGCACAGATACGCAGTATTTT. Amino acids: CASSLVLAGTDTQYF.

This clonotype was counted at least ten times. The CDR3 region has the DNA TGTGCCAGCAGAGCTGGGACAGGGTGGACTGAAGCTTTCTTT. Translated, it gives CASRAGTGWTEAFF. The rearrangement uses TRBV7-2 and TRBJ1-1, with 9 bases identical to TRBD1. V lost 6 bases to trimming and J lost 5 bases; unmatched junction nucleotides: 7. Per germline, CDR1 SGHTA and CDR2 FQGNSA. This CDR3 is 14 amino acids long.

This clonotype was counted between two and nine times. The chain is built from TRBV27 and TRBJ2-6; 15 bases agree with TRBD2. This CDR3 spans 18 amino acids. V was pared by 3 bases and J by 7 bases, with 7 bases of the junction left unmatched. In germline, CDR1 is MNHEY, CDR2 SMNVEV (reference sequence). CDR3 nucleotides: TGTGCCAGCAGTTTGGCGGGACTAGCGGGAGGTTCCGCCAACGTCCTGACTTTC. Translation gives CASSLAGLAGGSANVLTF.

Ten or more counts support this clonotype. The rearrangement joins TRBV11-3 to TRBJ2-1; 13 nucleotides line up with TRBD2. J was trimmed by 5 bases and V by 4 bases; bases with no gene match: 2. Germline loops: CDR1 SGHNT, CDR2 YENEEA. This CDR3 region has 15 residues. Here the CDR3 reads CASSSGLAGNNEQFF. The CDR3 region has the DNA TGTGCCAGCAGCTCGGGACTAGCGGGGAACAATGAGCAGTTCTTC.